This T cell receptor beta chain came from a study of blood T cell repertoires in COVID-19. Germline CDR1 MNHEY, CDR2 SMNVEV (reference sequence). The CDR3 is made up of 14 amino acids. The V and J ends lost 4 bases and 1 base respectively, with 10 bases between them. The assay was immunoSEQ multiplex PCR, and TCRdb's table has in-frame clones only and misses some. Of about 280,000 clones detected, 85% appear once; the ten largest clones hold 2.5%. In this sample, this clone turned up once. Each participant's cohort was designated according to participant-reported clinical history. The sequenced sample was PBMCs or T cells enriched from blood (not recorded which). This receptor was obtained from a woman aged 45-59 years who had recovered from COVID-19. J is TRBJ1-1 and V is TRBV27, with D perhaps TRBD1 (5 bases). CDR3 region: CASSYAGWNTEAFF. CDR3 nucleotide sequence: TGTGCCAGCAGTTATGCAGGGTGGAACACTGAAGCTTTCTTT.